This T cell receptor beta chain was sequenced during a study of beta chain features in type 1 diabetes. As every portion of the isolated RNA was reverse transcribed, the sequencing read expressed TCRB transcripts. Assay used: immunoSEQ multiplex PCR; TCRdb lists only in-frame clones, some missing. This sample has about 220,000 clones, with approximately 11% found just once. CDR1 is SQVTM and CDR2 is ANQGSEA in the germline V gene. The CDR3 runs 14 residues. Trimming left V 6 bases short and J 2 bases short, with 15 bases between. This clone showed up many times. CD4+ naive, central memory, regulatory and stem cell-like memory cells were sorted via CD45RO/CCR7/CD25/CD127/CD95/CD27.

The V and J genes are TRBV29-1 and TRBJ2-3; D ambiguous. The sequencing sample was made of central memory CD4+ T cells from blood. The clonotype comes from a man younger than 30 in good health. Written as DNA, the CDR3 is TGCAGCGTGGCCGGGCCACTACCCACAGATACGCAGTATTTT. This encodes CSVAGPLPTDTQYF.